Sequencing of this T cell receptor (beta chain) was carried out in a study of blood T cell repertoires in COVID-19. Turning to the study itself: Specimens from acute and convalescent COVID-19 originated in the United States, Italy and Spain. The cDNA or gDNA used as material had been derived from T cells, B-cell-depleted T cells, or PBMCs.

This CDR3 comprises 14 residues. V gave up 1 base and J gave up 2 bases, with 7 bases separating them. Germline CDR1 and CDR2: SGHNT and YYREEE (reference sequence). Authors' data handling: Estimation of nucleated cell counts relied on the amplification of reference gene primers. Sequencing used immunoSEQ multiplex PCR; TCRdb keeps in-frame clones, though not all of them. Clonal size and the V and J genes are those of that table, whereas D and trimming came from the DNA. In the table there are over 150,000 clones, roughly 86% of which are singletons. The sequence was collected from a woman aged 55-69 years who had recovered from COVID-19. V and J are TRBV5-4 and TRBJ2-1; D gene unclear. The material sequenced was peripheral blood. CDR3 protein: CASSLMAAYNEQFF. The CDR3 coding sequence is TGTGCCAGCAGCTTGATGGCGGCCTACAATGAGCAGTTCTTC.